This T cell receptor (beta chain) stems from a study of OX40 agonist ivuxolimab in advanced cancers. Study outcomes and limitations: In general, CD8+ T cells held more expanded clones than CD4+ did, on average. Low levels of normalized T-cell clonal expansion also appeared in some nonresponders. With doses of 0.1 to 3.0 mg/kg, CD4+ and CD8+ blood T cells had undergone clonal expansion by week 6.

The repertoire was sequenced with immunoSEQ multiplex PCR; TCRdb's copy has only in-frame clones and lacks some. The data hold tens of thousands of clones, with approximately 90% observed a single time. Germline assignment: CDR1 LNHDA and CDR2 SQIVND (reference sequence). V lost 5 bases and J 2 bases, leaving 9 bases between the germline ends. CDR3 length: 13 residues. As regards this clone: The antigen remains undetermined.

The origin of this receptor is an adult with an advanced solid tumor such as melanoma, head and neck, liver or kidney cancer. Sample: CD4+ or CD8+ T cells sorted from blood, taken in a trial of the OX40 agonist ivuxolimab. The chain employs TRBV19 and TRBJ1-1, with unresolved D. In nucleotides, the CDR3 is TGTGCCAGTAGTCAGATTTCAAACACTGAAGCTTTCTTT. Its translation: CASSQISNTEAFF. Combining the CDR3 with reference TRBV19 and TRBJ1-1 gives the whole variable domain DGGITQSPKYLFRKEGQNVTLSCEQNLNHDAMYWYRQDPGQGLRLIYYSQIVNDFQKGDIAEGYSVSREKKESFPLTVTSAQKNPTAFYLCASSQISNTEAFFGQGTRLTVV.